These 11 T cell receptor beta chains were all obtained from the same sample, sequenced in a study of T cells in Graves' hyperthyroidism and ophthalmopathy. Amplified regions were TCR beta CDR3 sequences from RNA transcripts. First-round RT-PCR with HTBI primers amplified the TCR CDR3 region. TCRdb redid the calling of the multiplex PCR reads with MiXCR, one entry per CDR3 protein. Here the sample spans about 580,000 distinct CDR3 sequences, 35% to 55% being singletons. Sequencing was carried out using peripheral blood or thyroid tissue (not recorded which). These receptors were collected from a woman aged 18-29 years with Graves' hyperthyroidism.

V and J are TRBV10-3 and TRBJ1-5; no clear D gene. Germline V gives CDR1 ENHRY, CDR2 SYGVKD. The CDR3 contains 17 residues. Trimming left V 4 bases short and J 2 bases short, with 18 bases between. CDR3 coding DNA: TGTGCCATCAGTGGGGCCGGGAACACTGACGGCAATCAGCCCCAGCATTTT. It specifies CAISGAGNTDGNQPQHF.

The chain uses TRBV5-1 and TRBJ1-5; 9 bases match TRBD1. Germline V gives CDR1 SGHRS, CDR2 YFSETQ. V lost 3 bases and J lost 0; bases outside the gene matches: 13. The CDR3 extends over 19 amino acids. CDR3 residues: CASSSPGQGTQSSNQPQHF. The CDR3 nucleotides read TGCGCCAGCAGCTCGCCAGGACAGGGGACTCAATCTAGCAATCAGCCCCAGCATTTT.

V gene TRBV7-2 combines with J gene TRBJ1-5, with D perhaps matching TRBD1 (5 bases). The CDR3 contains 16 residues. Per the germline V gene, CDR1 is SGHTA and CDR2 is FQGNSA. V lost 6 bases and J lost 8, with 23 bases in between. The CDR3: CASSLRGTGPGKPQHF. CDR3 nucleotide sequence: TGTGCCAGCAGTTTGCGAGGTACGGGACCCGGAAAGCCCCAGCATTTT.

J is TRBJ2-3 and V is TRBV19; 9 positions match TRBD2. Germline V lookup: CDR1 LNHDA, CDR2 SQIVND (reference sequence). CDR3 size: 17 residues. Trimming removed 0 bases from V and 4 bases from J; junction bases left unmatched: 8. CDR3 amino acids: CASSIDQSSGRSDTQYF. For the CDR3, the DNA is TGTGCCAGTAGTATAGATCAAAGTAGCGGGAGATCAGATACGCAGTATTTT.

This clonotype has just a few counts. This chain connects TRBV2 to TRBJ1-1; D might be TRBD1 (6 bases). Germline CDR1 reads SNHLY; CDR2 reads FYNNEI. CDR3 length equals 17 residues. The V end was cut by 2 bases, the J end by 3 bases, with 19 bases between. CDR3: CASSESGGAGGDTEAFF. CDR3 sequence (DNA): TGTGCCAGCAGTGAATCGGGGGGCGCGGGGGGAGACACTGAAGCTTTCTTT.

This clonotype was picked up a small number of times. The rearrangement links TRBV4-2 to TRBJ2-5; 8 positions match TRBD2. CDR3 length: 15 amino acids. The ends lost 7 bases at V and 5 bases at J; junction bases unmatched: 12. CDR1 and CDR2 from the germline V gene are LGHNA and YNFKEQ. CDR3 DNA sequence: TGTGCCAGCACCCCGTTTGAGCGGGAGTTTGAGACCCAGTACTTC. This sequence encodes CASTPFEREFETQYF.

The chain links TRBV4-1 to TRBJ1-1; 8 bases align to TRBD1. The CDR3 covers 17 residues. The germline gives CDR1 MGHRA, CDR2 YSYEKL. The V segment lost 3 bases and the J segment 1 base; nucleotides outside the gene matches: 10. The CDR3 sequence is CASSHGQGPKGNTEAFF. CDR3 sequence (DNA): TGCGCCAGCAGCCATGGACAGGGCCCTAAGGGGAACACTGAAGCTTTCTTT.

Many counts were recorded for this clonotype. In DNA, the CDR3 is TGTGCCAGCAGCTCTAGGGCGCCGGGACAGGGGGTCTATGGCTACACCTTC. It yields the protein CASSSRAPGQGVYGYTF. This chain uses TRBV7-9 with TRBJ1-2, with 11 bases fitting TRBD1. The CDR3 has 17 amino acids. Germline V CDR1 and CDR2: SEHNR, FQNEAQ (reference sequence). J lost 4 bases, V lost 4 bases, and 11 bases had no gene match.

This clonotype has ten or more counts. The CDR3, as DNA: TGCAGTGCTAGGGGGGGGCCCCAGAACTATGGCTACACCTTC. Its translation: CSARGGPQNYGYTF. This chain uses TRBV20-1 with TRBJ1-2, with D possibly matching TRBD1 (6 bases). The CDR3 sequence is 14 residues long. Germline V gene data show CDR1 as DFQATT and CDR2 as SNEGSKA (reference sequence). Between the trimmed V and J ends, which lost 3 bases and 2 bases, there was a span of 13 bases.

This clonotype was found once. The rearrangement uses TRBV10-3 and TRBJ1-1, with no clear D. V lost 6 bases, J lost 5 bases, and 7 bases lay in between. Germline V CDR1 and CDR2: ENHRY, SYGVKD. The CDR3 totals 11 residues. Written as DNA, the CDR3 is TGTGCCATCAGAACCGGGACTGAAGCTTTCTTT. It encodes CAIRTGTEAFF.

The table lists this clonotype with a few counts. The V gene is TRBV29-1, the J gene TRBJ1-2, with D unresolved. This CDR3 has 12 amino acids. V was shortened by 8 bases and J by 1 base, with 11 bases between the two germline ends. Germline CDR1 and CDR2: SQVTM and ANQGSEA. In DNA form, the CDR3 reads TGCAGCCAGACCAGGATTAACTATGGCTACACCTTC. Protein product: CSQTRINYGYTF. The variable domain in full, completed from reference TRBV29-1 and TRBJ1-2, reads SAVISQKPSRDICQRGTSLTIQCQVDSQVTMMFWYRQQPGQSLTLIATANQGSEATYESGFVIDKFPISRPNLTFSTLTVSNMSPEDSSIYLCSQTRINYGYTFGSGTRLTVV.